This T cell receptor beta chain originates from a study of Graves' ophthalmopathy and Graves' hyperthyroidism. Deletions cut 2 bases from V and 10 bases from J, with 8 bases between. The CDR3 extends over 11 amino acids. Germline CDR1 LNHNV, CDR2 YYDKDF (reference sequence). RNA transcripts yielded amplified TCR beta CDR3 regions. HTBI primers primed a first-round RT-PCR, and a second-round multiplex PCR followed. Each CDR3 protein gets one entry after TCRdb re-called the multiplex PCR reads with MiXCR. This sample carries approximately 1.2 million distinct CDR3 sequences, 35% to 45% of them seen once, and the ten largest clones take around 10%.

The origin of this receptor is an adult man with Graves' hyperthyroidism. Source material: peripheral blood or thyroid tissue (not recorded which). The V call is TRBV15, the J call TRBJ1-1; D is uncertain. CDR3 nucleotides: TGTGCCACCAGCAGATACAGTGTAGCTTTCTTT. Translation gives CATSRYSVAFF.